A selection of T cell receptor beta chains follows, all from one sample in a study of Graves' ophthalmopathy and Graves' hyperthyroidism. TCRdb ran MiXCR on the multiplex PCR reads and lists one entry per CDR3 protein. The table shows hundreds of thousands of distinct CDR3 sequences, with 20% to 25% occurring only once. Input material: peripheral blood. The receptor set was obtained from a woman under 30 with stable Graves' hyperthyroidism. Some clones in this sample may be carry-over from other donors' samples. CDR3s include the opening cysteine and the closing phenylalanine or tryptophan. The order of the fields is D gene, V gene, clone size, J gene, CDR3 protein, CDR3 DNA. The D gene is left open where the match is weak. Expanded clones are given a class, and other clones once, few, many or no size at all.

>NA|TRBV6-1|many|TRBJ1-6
CASSELGHWNSPLHF
TGTGCCAGCAGTGAATTGGGCCATTGGAATTCACCCCTCCACTTT
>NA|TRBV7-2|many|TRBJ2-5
CASSLSDHQETQYF
TGTGCCAGCAGCTTAAGCGACCACCAAGAGACCCAGTACTTC
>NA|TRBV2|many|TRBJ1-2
CANLGGEGEAGYTF
TGTGCCAACTTGGGGGGGGAAGGGGAGGCTGGCTACACCTTC
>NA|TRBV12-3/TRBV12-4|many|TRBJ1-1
CASRRSDTEAFF
TGTGCCAGCAGACGTAGTGACACTGAAGCTTTCTTT
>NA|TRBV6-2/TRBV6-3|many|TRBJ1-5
CASSYSSRDTQHF
TGTGCCAGCAGTTACTCGTCACGGGACACTCAGCATTTT
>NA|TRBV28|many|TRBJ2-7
CASRADTSYEQYF
TGTGCCAGCAGGGCGGACACCTCCTACGAGCAGTACTTC
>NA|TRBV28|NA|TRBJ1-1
CASSLPNRVTEAFF
TGTGCCAGCAGTTTGCCCAACAGGGTTACTGAAGCTTTCTTT
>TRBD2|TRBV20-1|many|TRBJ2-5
CSATTGLAGGRETQYF
TGCAGTGCTACTACGGGACTAGCGGGAGGAAGGGAGACCCAGTACTTC
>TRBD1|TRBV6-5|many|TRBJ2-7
CASSHPGQGYEQYF
TGTGCCAGCAGTCATCCGGGACAGGGGTACGAGCAGTACTTC
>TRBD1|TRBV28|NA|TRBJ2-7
CASREVYTGGSYEQYF
TGTGCCTCCCGCGAGGTGTATACAGGGGGCTCCTACGAGCAGTACTTC
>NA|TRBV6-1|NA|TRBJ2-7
CASSVNAAYEQYF
TGTGCCAGCAGTGTGAATGCCGCCTACGAGCAGTACTTC
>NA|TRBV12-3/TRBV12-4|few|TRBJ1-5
CASSPGPRGNQPQHF
TGTGCCAGCAGTCCGGGACCCCGGGGAAATCAGCCCCAGCATTTT
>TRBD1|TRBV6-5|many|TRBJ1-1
CASSPRSGTANTEAFF
TGTGCCAGCAGCCCCCGGTCTGGGACAGCGAACACTGAAGCTTTCTTT
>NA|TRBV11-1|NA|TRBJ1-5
CASSLESGRMNQPQHF
TGTGCCAGCAGCTTAGAATCTGGCAGGATGAATCAGCCCCAGCATTTT
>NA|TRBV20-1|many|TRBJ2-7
CSGGRNSYEQYF
TGCAGTGGAGGGCGAAACTCCTACGAGCAGTACTTC
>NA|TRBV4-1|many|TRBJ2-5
CASSQEGWQGNQETQYF
TGCGCCAGCAGCCAAGAGGGCTGGCAGGGGAATCAAGAGACCCAGTACTTC
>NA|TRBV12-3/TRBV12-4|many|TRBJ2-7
CASSLPESSYEQYF
TGTGCCAGCAGTTTACCCGAGAGCTCCTACGAGCAGTACTTC
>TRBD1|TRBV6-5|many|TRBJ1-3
CASSSGQGTGNTIYF
TGTGCCAGCAGTTCCGGACAGGGGACTGGAAACACCATATATTTT
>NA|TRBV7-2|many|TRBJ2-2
CASLRDTYTGELFF
TGTGCCAGCCTGCGGGATACGTACACCGGGGAGCTGTTTTTT
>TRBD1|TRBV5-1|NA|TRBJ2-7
CASSLRQGVGEQYF
TGCGCCAGCAGCTTGAGACAGGGAGTGGGCGAGCAGTACTTC
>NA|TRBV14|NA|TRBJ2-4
CASSHFGGAKNIQYF
TGTGCCAGCAGTCACTTCGGGGGAGCCAAAAACATTCAGTACTTC